The 15 T cell receptor beta chains reported below all come from one sample, sequenced in a study of shared clonotypes between healthy human individuals. Some clones are missing from TCRdb's copy, which holds only in-frame ones; the method was immunoSEQ multiplex PCR. Of roughly 480,000 clones in the sample, around 80% are singletons; the top ten hold more than 10%. The sequenced sample consisted of PBMCs. The receptors were sampled from a woman aged 40-49 years in good health. Some clones in this sample may be carry-over from other donors' samples.

This chain links TRBV29-1 with TRBJ2-3, with a possible D match to TRBD2 (5 bases). Trimming stripped 7 bases from V and 0 bases from J, with 8 bases between. This CDR3 is built from 12 residues. CDR1 SQVTM and CDR2 ANQGSEA come from the germline V gene. The CDR3 protein is CSAGLSTDTQYF. DNA of the CDR3: TGCAGCGCCGGACTCAGCACAGATACGCAGTATTTT.

This clone was seen once. The chain employs TRBV28 and TRBJ1-1; D is possibly TRBD1 (6 bases). V dropped 6 bases and J dropped 3 bases, with 20 bases sitting between them. The CDR3 totals 16 residues. CDR1 MDHEN and CDR2 SYDVKM come from the germline V gene. In nucleotides, the CDR3 is TGTGCCAGCAGCCCCGGCGGAGGGAAGGGGGACACTGAAGCTTTCTTT. Translated, it gives CASSPGGGKGDTEAFF.

This sequence joins TRBV28 and TRBJ2-3, with D unclear. The V gene's germline CDR1 is MDHEN and CDR2 SYDVKM. Trimming removed 2 bases at V and 3 bases at J, with 9 bases between. CDR3 length: 14 amino acids. The CDR3 DNA is TGTGCCAGCAGTTTAAGTCCTCCGACAGATACGCAGTATTTT. Translating gives CASSLSPPTDTQYF.

The rearrangement uses TRBV7-9 and TRBJ2-3; the match to TRBD2 covers 11 bases. This CDR3 is built from 18 residues. The J segment lost 4 bases and the V segment lost 1 base, leaving 10 bases of the junction unmatched. The germline V gene encodes CDR1 SEHNR and CDR2 FQNEAQ (reference sequence). The CDR3 loop reads CASSLVIAGGPGADTQYF. CDR3 in DNA: TGTGCCAGCAGCTTAGTAATAGCGGGAGGGCCTGGTGCAGATACGCAGTATTTT.

This chain joins TRBV25-1 and TRBJ2-7, with 7 bases aligning to TRBD1. This CDR3 is 13 amino acids long. Germline V lookup: CDR1 MGHDK, CDR2 SYGVNS. V was clipped by 4 bases and J by 7 bases; unmatched bases: 7. The CDR3 nucleotides are TGTGCCAGCAGTGCCACAGGGGTGCCGGAGCAGTACTTC. Protein sequence: CASSATGVPEQYF.

The CDR3 DNA follows: TGTGCCAGCAGCCCAGGGGGCTACCCCTACGAGCAGTACTTC. Translation gives CASSPGGYPYEQYF. The chain employs TRBV9 and TRBJ2-7, with 8 positions matching TRBD1. Germline V gene lookup returns CDR1 SGDLS and CDR2 YYNGEE. This CDR3 comprises 14 residues. The V segment lost 4 bases and the J segment 2 bases; nucleotides outside the gene matches: 5. Complete variable domain (other parts from reference TRBV9 and TRBJ2-7): DSGVTQTPKHLITATGQRVTLRCSPRSGDLSVYWYQQSLDQGLQFLIQYYNGEERAKGNILERFSAQQFPDLHSELNLSSLELGDSALYFCASSPGGYPYEQYFGPGTRLTVT.

This sequence joins TRBV11-2 and TRBJ2-7; no definite D call. The V gene lost 5 bases and the J gene lost 2 bases, with 13 bases spanning the gap. The length of the CDR3 is 14 residues. Germline V lookup: CDR1 SGHAT, CDR2 FQNNGV. CDR3 in DNA: TGTGCCAGCAGCCCCATCAGAGGAACCTACGAGCAGTACTTC. As protein: CASSPIRGTYEQYF.

CDR3 nucleotide sequence: TGTGCCAGCAGCTCCGGAAACACCATATATTTT. Its translation: CASSSGNTIYF. The chain is built from TRBV11-2 and TRBJ1-3; D gene unclear. In germline, CDR1 is SGHAT, CDR2 FQNNGV. This CDR3 region has 11 residues. Deletions cut 4 bases from V and 4 bases from J, with 2 bases between.

V and J are TRBV7-7 and TRBJ2-2; 8 nucleotides agree with TRBD2. The CDR3 extends over 16 amino acids. CDR1 is SSHAT and CDR2 is FNYEAQ in the germline V gene (reference sequence). The trim removed 1 base at V and 7 bases at J, leaving 8 bases unmatched. In nucleotides, the CDR3 is TGTGCCAGCAGCTTAGTTCCCAGCGGGAGTGGCGGGGAGCTGTTTTTT. Protein sequence: CASSLVPSGSGGELFF.

This sequence joins TRBV27 and TRBJ1-5, with a tentative D call TRBD1 (6 bases). The CDR3 consists of 15 residues. Deletions cut 8 bases from V and 5 bases from J, with 19 bases between. CDR1 and CDR2 from the germline V gene are MNHEY and SMNVEV (reference sequence). CDR3 residues: CASGYPTGTYQPQHF. CDR3 DNA sequence: TGTGCCAGCGGATACCCTACAGGGACCTATCAGCCCCAGCATTTT.

The V gene is TRBV2, the J gene TRBJ2-1; 8 nucleotides match TRBD1. This CDR3 has 13 residues. V trimming: 6 bases; J trimming: 5 bases; junction bases outside the gene matches: 3. Germline CDR1 SNHLY, CDR2 FYNNEI. CDR3 loop: CASRQDRDNEQFF. As DNA, the CDR3 is TGTGCCAGCAGGCAGGACAGGGACAATGAGCAGTTCTTC.

In DNA, the CDR3 is TGTGCCTGGAGTGTAACGTGGGAGACCCAGTACTTC. Translating gives CAWSVTWETQYF. The genes are TRBV30 and TRBJ2-5, with D uncertain. Between the trimmed V and J ends, which lost 0 bases and 5 bases, there was a span of 7 bases. Germline V gene sequence: CDR1 GTSNPN, CDR2 SVGIG (reference sequence). CDR3 size: 12 residues.

In its sample, this clone was seen once. The chain carries TRBV4-3 and TRBJ1-2, with TRBD1 matching 8 bases. The CDR3 contains 16 residues. J gave up 7 bases and V 0 bases, and 10 bases lay outside the gene matches. Germline loops: CDR1 LGHNA, CDR2 YSLEER. CDR3 DNA: TGCGCCAGCAGCCAAGAAAGGCGGGACAGGCTGAGTGGCTACACCTTC. Its translation is CASSQERRDRLSGYTF.

This chain uses TRBV13 with TRBJ2-5, with TRBD2 identical over 9 bases. The CDR3 length is 17 residues. Germline CDR1 is PRHDT and CDR2 is FYEKMQ (reference sequence). J lost 5 bases, V lost 5 bases, and 15 bases had no gene match. CDR3 sequence: CASSTTSLAGFVETQYF. The CDR3 region has the DNA TGTGCCAGCAGCACCACCTCCCTAGCGGGATTTGTGGAGACCCAGTACTTC. Drawing the rest from reference TRBV13 and TRBJ2-5, the complete variable domain is AAGVIQSPRHLIKEKRETATLKCYPIPRHDTVYWYQQGPGQDPQFLISFYEKMQSDKGSIPDRFSAQQFSDYHSELNMSSLELGDSALYFCASSTTSLAGFVETQYFGPGTRLLVL.

The chain joins TRBV25-1 to TRBJ2-3; a weak D match, TRBD2 (5 bases). Germline V gene data show CDR1 as MGHDK and CDR2 as SYGVNS. Trimming cost V 2 bases and J 6 bases, with 6 bases left between them. There are 12 residues in the CDR3. The CDR3: CASSERRDTQYF. In DNA, the CDR3 is TGTGCCAGCAGTGAAAGGAGGGATACGCAGTATTTT.